The source of this TCR beta chain is a study of cytomegalovirus exposure and HLA in healthy donors. In the study overall: One earlier analysis, a look at roughly 180 million T cells, found 117 million unique TCR beta sequences. General study results and limits: Common viral pathogens seemed to be connected with several of the most significant clusters, according to a later analysis. A later analysis showed that HLA-associated TCR beta chains had undergone more clonal expansion than equally common others. Accurate prediction of HLA-A and HLA-B alleles (for most subjects) was reportedly achieved from TCR beta sequences.

The CDR3 totals 14 residues. Germline V CDR1 and CDR2: KGHSH, LQKENI. Unmatched junction bases numbered 7, after V lost 5 bases and J lost 3 bases. The primer mix had 60 Vbeta and 13 Jbeta primers. Profiling relied on immunoSEQ multiplex PCR, and the TCRdb table lists in-frame clones only, not all of them. The profile shows approximately 120,000 clones, approximately 71% of them singletons. Of note for this clone: Its antigen is still unknown.

Sequencing was carried out using PBMCs. The TCR originated in a woman aged 70-85 years in good health and CMV-seropositive. The genes are TRBV18 and TRBJ2-7; the match to TRBD1 covers 7 bases. The CDR3 is CASSAGTDHYEQYF. CDR3 sequence (DNA): TGTGCCAGCTCAGCAGGGACAGATCACTACGAGCAGTACTTC.